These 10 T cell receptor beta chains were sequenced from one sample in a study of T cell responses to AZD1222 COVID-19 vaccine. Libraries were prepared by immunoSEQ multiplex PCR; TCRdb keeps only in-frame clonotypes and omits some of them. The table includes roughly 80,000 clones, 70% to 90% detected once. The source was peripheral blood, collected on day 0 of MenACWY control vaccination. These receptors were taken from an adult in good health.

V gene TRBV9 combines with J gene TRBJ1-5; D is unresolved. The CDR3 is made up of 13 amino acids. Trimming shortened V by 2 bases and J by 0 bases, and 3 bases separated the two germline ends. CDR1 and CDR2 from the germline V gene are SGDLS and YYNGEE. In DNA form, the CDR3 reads TGTGCCAGCAGCGTGAATAGCAATCAGCCCCAGCATTTT. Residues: CASSVNSNQPQHF.

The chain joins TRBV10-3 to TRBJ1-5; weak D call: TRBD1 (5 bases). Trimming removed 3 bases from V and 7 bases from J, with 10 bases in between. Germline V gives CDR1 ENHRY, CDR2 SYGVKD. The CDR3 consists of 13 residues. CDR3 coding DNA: TGTGCCATCAGTGACCAGCGGGGGCAGCCCCAGCATTTT. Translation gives CAISDQRGQPQHF.

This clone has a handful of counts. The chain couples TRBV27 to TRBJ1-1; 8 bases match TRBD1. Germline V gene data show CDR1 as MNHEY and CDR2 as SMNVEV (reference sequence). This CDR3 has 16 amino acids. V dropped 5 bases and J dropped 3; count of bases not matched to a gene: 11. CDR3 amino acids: CASSPQGAELYTEAFF. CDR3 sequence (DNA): TGTGCCAGCAGTCCCCAGGGGGCTGAATTGTACACTGAAGCTTTCTTT.

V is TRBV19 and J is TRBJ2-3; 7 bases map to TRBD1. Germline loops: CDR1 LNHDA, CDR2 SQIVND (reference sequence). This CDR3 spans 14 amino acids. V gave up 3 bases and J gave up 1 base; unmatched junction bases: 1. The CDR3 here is CASSIGQGTDTQYF. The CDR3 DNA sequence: TGTGCCAGTAGTATTGGACAGGGCACAGATACGCAGTATTTT. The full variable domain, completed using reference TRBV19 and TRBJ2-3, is DGGITQSPKYLFRKEGQNVTLSCEQNLNHDAMYWYRQDPGQGLRLIYYSQIVNDFQKGDIAEGYSVSREKKESFPLTVTSAQKNPTAFYLCASSIGQGTDTQYFGPGTRLTVL.

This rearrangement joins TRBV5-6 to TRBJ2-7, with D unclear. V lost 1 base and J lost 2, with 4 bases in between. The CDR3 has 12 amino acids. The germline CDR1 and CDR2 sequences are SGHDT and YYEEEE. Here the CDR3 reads CASSLRAYEQYF. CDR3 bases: TGTGCCAGCAGCTTGCGAGCCTACGAGCAGTACTTC.

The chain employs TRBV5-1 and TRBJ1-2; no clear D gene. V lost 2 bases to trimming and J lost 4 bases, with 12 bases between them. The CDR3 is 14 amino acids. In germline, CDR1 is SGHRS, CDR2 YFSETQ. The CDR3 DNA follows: TGCGCCAGCAGCTTAGGCAGTATAAGCTATGGCTACACCTTC. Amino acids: CASSLGSISYGYTF. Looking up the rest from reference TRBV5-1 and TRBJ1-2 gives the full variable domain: KAGVTQTPRYLIKTRGQQVTLSCSPISGHRSVSWYQQTPGQGLQFLFEYFSETQRNKGNFPGRFSGRQFSNSRSEMNVSTLELGDSALYLCASSLGSISYGYTFGSGTRLTVV.

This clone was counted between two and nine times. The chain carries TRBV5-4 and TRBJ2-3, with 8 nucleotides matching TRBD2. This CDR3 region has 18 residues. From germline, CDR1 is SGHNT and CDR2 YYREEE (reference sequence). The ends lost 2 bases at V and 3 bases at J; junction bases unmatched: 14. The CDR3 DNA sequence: TGTGCCAGCAGCTTACCTCTTCTCGGCGGGAGGAGGACAGATACGCAGTATTTT. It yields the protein CASSLPLLGGRRTDTQYF.

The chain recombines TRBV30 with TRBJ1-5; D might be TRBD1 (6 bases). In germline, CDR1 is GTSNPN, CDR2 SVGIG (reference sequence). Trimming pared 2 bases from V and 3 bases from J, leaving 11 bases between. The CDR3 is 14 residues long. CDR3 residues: CAWSPGDDNQPQHF. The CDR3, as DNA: TGTGCCTGGAGTCCAGGGGACGACAATCAGCCCCAGCATTTT.

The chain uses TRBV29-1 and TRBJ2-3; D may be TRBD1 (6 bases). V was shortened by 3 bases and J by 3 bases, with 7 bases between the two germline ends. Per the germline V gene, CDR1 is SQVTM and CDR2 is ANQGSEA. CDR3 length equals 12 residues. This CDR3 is CSVDRGTDTQYF. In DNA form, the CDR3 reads TGCAGCGTTGACAGGGGTACAGATACGCAGTATTTT.

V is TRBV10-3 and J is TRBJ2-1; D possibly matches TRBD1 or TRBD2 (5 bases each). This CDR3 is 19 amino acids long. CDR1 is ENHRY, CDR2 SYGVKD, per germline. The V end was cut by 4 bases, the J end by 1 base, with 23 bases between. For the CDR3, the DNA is TGTGCCATCAGTGTATCGCGGGTGGGACCCCTGAAATCCTACAATGAGCAGTTCTTC. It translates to CAISVSRVGPLKSYNEQFF.